This TCR beta chain was found in a study of control samples from healthy donors and cancer patients. Clones were read by immunoSEQ multiplex PCR, and TCRdb kept only the in-frame ones, dropping some. The sample has tens of thousands of clones, approximately 91% seen once. The source material was PBMCs. This clonotype was sampled from a man aged 50 to 60 with lung cancer.

The CDR3 region is CAISEGGQGQPQHF. The CDR3, as DNA: TGTGCCATCAGTGAAGGGGGGCAGGGTCAGCCCCAGCATTTT. The rearrangement uses TRBV10-3 and TRBJ1-5; D might be TRBD1 (6 bases). Trimming removed 3 bases at V and 6 bases at J, with 12 bases between. The germline V gene has CDR1 ENHRY and CDR2 SYGVKD. The CDR3 is made up of 14 amino acids.